The clone carrying this TCR beta chain was recorded at least ten times. The data are from a study of human T cells and chemical hapten exposure. TCRdb passed the RACE reads through MiXCR, listing each CDR3 protein once. This sample yields roughly 120,000 distinct CDR3 sequences, of which approximately 15% are seen a single time; around 0.99% belongs to the top ten. Time point meaning: patch test 1, 2 weeks after DPC sensitization. As to treatment: therapeutic diphenylcyclopropenone sensitization with weekly scalp DPC. This CDR3 contains 15 residues. Germline V gene lookup returns CDR1 MDHEN and CDR2 SYDVKM. V gave up 2 bases and J gave up 1 base, with 6 bases separating them.

Sequencing used whole blood, obtained in connection with sensitization to the hapten diphenylcyclopropenone (DPC). This sequence originates from a man aged 18 to 30 with alopecia areata. Some clones in this sample may be carry-over from other donors' samples. The chain has TRBV28 and TRBJ2-6; D is unclear. The CDR3, as DNA: TGTGCCAGCAGTTTAGGGTTATCTGGGGCCAACGTCCTGACTTTC. Translation: CASSLGLSGANVLTF.